This TCR beta chain came from a study of CD8 T cells in Susac syndrome. Reverse transcription used roughly 0.45 to 1 ug RNA and random hexamers. Using its own MiXCR run on the immunoSEQ multiplex PCR reads, TCRdb lists one record per CDR3 protein. The data show under 200,000 distinct CDR3 sequences, with roughly 96% seen just once and 0.1% held by the top ten. Losses at the gene ends were 8 bases for V and 7 bases for J; bases not matched to a gene: 4. There are 11 residues in the CDR3. CDR1 and CDR2 from the germline V gene are DFQATT and SNEGSKA (reference sequence). Healthy donors were controls matched for age and sex.

Sequencing was carried out using CD4+ T cells from PBMCs. The V gene is TRBV20-1, the J gene TRBJ2-4, with TRBD1 identical over 8 bases. The receptor was isolated from a human donor in good health. The CDR3 sequence is CSTDRVNIQYF. The CDR3 nucleotides read TGCAGTACGGACAGGGTGAACATTCAGTACTTC.